This T cell receptor (beta chain) was recovered during a study of shared clonotypes between healthy human individuals. Germline CDR1 is SGHTA and CDR2 is FQGNSA. The J segment lost 5 bases and the V segment lost 8 bases, leaving 13 bases of the junction unmatched. The CDR3 is 16 residues long. Donors, healthy HIV-negative adults, lacked recent acute infections or vaccinations. To note about this clone: Its antigen remains unidentified.

Study-wide results and caveats: Clonotypes which were not shared had lower generation probabilities than clonotypes that all four donors shared.

Only in-frame clones appear in the TCRdb table, and some are missing; sequencing was by immunoSEQ multiplex PCR. Of millions of clones detected, 85% to 95% appear once; the ten largest clones hold approximately 0.13%. Material: naive CD4+ T cells sorted from blood. The subset denotes: CD45RA+ positively selected. This clonotype originated in a young man in good health. The rearrangement links TRBV7-2 to TRBJ2-2, with TRBD2 identical over 8 bases. CDR3 in amino acids: CASAALGSGSTGELFF. CDR3 nucleotides: TGTGCCAGCGCCGCTCTGGGCAGCGGGAGTACCGGGGAGCTGTTTTTT.